The T cell receptor beta chain described here comes from a study of Ad26.COV2.S vaccination and SARS-CoV-2 variants. Turning to the study itself: Ad26.COV2.S given intramuscularly, once or twice 56 days apart. Whole-study results and caveats: Participants given vaccine showed non-spike TCR breadth similar to that of placebo recipients. Researchers cautioned that TCR breadth and depth analyses may have underestimated total T cell responses.

A word on this clone: The antigen is not known.

The CDR3 length is 12 residues. Trimming took 4 bases from V and 2 from J, leaving 7 bases between them. Looked up from germline, CDR1 is SGHRS and CDR2 is YFSETQ. The treatment denotes: 15 to 20 received Ad26.COV2.S at low or high dose, single or two shots; five or six received placebo; per-sample allocation not given. Repertoires come from day 63 after the first vaccine or placebo injection. TCRdb keeps only in-frame clones here, not all; method: immunoSEQ multiplex PCR. The table has under 500,000 clones, about nine tenths seen once; the top ten hold more than 1.5%. The sample here was peripheral blood, taken in a trial of Ad26.COV2.S vaccine versus placebo. J is TRBJ2-7 and V is TRBV5-1; D ambiguous. The source is a person aged 18-60 years who received the Ad26.COV2.S COVID-19 vaccine or a placebo. The CDR3 nucleotides are TGCGCCAGCAGCCGGGCCCCCTACGAGCAGTACTTC. Translated: CASSRAPYEQYF. Variable domain in full (rest from reference TRBV5-1 and TRBJ2-7): KAGVTQTPRYLIKTRGQQVTLSCSPISGHRSVSWYQQTPGQGLQFLFEYFSETQRNKGNFPGRFSGRQFSNSRSEMNVSTLELGDSALYLCASSRAPYEQYFGPGTRLTVT.